This T cell receptor (beta chain) came from a study of human T cells and chemical hapten exposure. Notes on the study in general: Patch test score rose with PT1 expanded TCR count, significant at thresholds 8, 16 and 32, not 4.

The germline gives CDR1 SGHTA, CDR2 FQGNSA. The CDR3 is made up of 14 amino acids. Described time point: patch test 3, about 24 weeks after DPC sensitization. Treatment specified: therapeutic diphenylcyclopropenone sensitization with weekly scalp DPC. Using its own MiXCR run on the RACE reads, TCRdb lists one record per CDR3 protein. The sample has just under 65,000 distinct CDR3 sequences, 9.5% to 12% seen once. This clonotype has at least ten counts. As yet, its antigen is unknown. Mismatch with germline at one junction end may stem from a read error. Here the sequenced sample was whole blood, taken in connection with sensitization to the hapten diphenylcyclopropenone (DPC). The chain is built from TRBV7-2 and TRBJ2-3; 11 bases align to TRBD2. The source of this sequence is a woman in her twenties or thirties with alopecia areata. Some clones in this sample may be carry-over from other donors' samples. CDR3 amino acids: CASSLAGGADTQYF. The CDR3 region has the DNA TGTGCCAGCAGCCTAGCGGGGGGAGCAGATACGCAGTATTTT.